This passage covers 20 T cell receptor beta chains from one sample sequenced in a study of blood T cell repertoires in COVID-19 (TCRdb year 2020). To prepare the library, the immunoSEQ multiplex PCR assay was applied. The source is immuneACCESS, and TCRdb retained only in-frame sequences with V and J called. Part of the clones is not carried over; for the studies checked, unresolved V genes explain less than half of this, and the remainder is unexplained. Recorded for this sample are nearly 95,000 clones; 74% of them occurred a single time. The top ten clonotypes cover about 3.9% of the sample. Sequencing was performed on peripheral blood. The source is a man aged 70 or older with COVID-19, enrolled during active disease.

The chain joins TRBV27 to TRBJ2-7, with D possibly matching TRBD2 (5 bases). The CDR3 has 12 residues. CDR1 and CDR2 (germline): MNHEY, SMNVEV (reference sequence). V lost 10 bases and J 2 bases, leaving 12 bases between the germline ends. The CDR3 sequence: CATRTGTYEQYF. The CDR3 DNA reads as TGTGCCACCCGGACTGGAACCTACGAGCAGTACTTC.

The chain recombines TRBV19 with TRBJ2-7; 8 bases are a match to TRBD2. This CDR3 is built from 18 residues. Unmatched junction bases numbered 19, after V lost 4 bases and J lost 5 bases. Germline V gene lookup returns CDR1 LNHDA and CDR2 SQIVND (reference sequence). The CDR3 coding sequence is TGTGCCAGTAGTAAACTAGCGGATGGACCTACCCACATGCACGAGCAGTACTTC. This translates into CASSKLADGPTHMHEQYF. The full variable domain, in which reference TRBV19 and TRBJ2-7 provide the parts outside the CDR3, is DGGITQSPKYLFRKEGQNVTLSCEQNLNHDAMYWYRQDPGQGLRLIYYSQIVNDFQKGDIAEGYSVSREKKESFPLTVTSAQKNPTAFYLCASSKLADGPTHMHEQYFGPGTRLTVT.

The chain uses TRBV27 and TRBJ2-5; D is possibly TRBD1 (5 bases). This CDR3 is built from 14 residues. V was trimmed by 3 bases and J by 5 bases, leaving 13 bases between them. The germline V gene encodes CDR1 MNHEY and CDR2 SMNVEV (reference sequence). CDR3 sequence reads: CASSFIGQGETQYF. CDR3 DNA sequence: TGTGCCAGCAGTTTTATAGGGCAGGGCGAGACCCAGTACTTC.

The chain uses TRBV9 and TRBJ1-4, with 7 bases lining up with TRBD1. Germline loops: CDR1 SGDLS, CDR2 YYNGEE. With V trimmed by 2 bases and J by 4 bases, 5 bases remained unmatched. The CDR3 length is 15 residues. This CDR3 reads CASSVSTGVNEKLFF. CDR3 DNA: TGTGCCAGCAGCGTGAGCACAGGGGTTAATGAAAAACTGTTTTTT.

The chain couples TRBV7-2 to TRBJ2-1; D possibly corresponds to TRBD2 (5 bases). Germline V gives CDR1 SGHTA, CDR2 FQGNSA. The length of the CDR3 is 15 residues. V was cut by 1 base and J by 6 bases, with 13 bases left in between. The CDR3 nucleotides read TGTGCCAGCAGCTTAGGGCCTAGCATATTCAATGAGCAGTTCTTC. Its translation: CASSLGPSIFNEQFF.

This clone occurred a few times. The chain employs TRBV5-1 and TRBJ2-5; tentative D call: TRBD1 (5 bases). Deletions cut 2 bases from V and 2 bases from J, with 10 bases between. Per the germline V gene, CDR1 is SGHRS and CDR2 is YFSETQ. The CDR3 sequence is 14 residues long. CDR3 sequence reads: CASSLRQSQETQYF. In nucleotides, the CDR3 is TGCGCCAGCAGCTTACGACAGAGTCAAGAGACCCAGTACTTC.

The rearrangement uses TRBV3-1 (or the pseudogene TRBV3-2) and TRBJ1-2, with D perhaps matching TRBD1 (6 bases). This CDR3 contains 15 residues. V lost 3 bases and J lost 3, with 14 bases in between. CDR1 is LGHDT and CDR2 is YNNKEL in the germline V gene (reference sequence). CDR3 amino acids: CASSHSGGRDYGYTF. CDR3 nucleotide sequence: TGTGCCAGCAGCCACTCGGGGGGGCGAGACTATGGCTACACCTTC.

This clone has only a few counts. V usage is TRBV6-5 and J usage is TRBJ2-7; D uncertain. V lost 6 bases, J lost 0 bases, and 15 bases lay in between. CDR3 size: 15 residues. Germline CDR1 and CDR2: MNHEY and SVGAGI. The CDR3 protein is CASSPAFSSSYEQYF. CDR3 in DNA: TGTGCCAGCAGCCCCGCCTTCTCGAGCTCCTACGAGCAGTACTTC.

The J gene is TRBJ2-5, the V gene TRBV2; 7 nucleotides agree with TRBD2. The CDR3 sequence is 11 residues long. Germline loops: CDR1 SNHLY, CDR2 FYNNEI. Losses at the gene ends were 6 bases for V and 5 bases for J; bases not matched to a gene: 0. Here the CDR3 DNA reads TGTGCCAGCAGGGGGGGGGAGACCCAGTACTTC. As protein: CASRGGETQYF.

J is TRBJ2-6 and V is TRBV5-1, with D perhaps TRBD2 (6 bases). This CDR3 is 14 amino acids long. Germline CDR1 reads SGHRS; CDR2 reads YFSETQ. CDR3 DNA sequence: TGCGCGTCCGAAGCGGGCTCTGGGGCCAACGTCCTGACTTTC. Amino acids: CASEAGSGANVLTF.

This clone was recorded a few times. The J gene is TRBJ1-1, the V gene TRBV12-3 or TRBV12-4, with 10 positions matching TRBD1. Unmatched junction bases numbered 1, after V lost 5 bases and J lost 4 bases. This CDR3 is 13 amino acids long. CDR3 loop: CASSRTGGTEAFF. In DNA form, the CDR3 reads TGTGCCAGCAGTAGGACAGGGGGCACTGAAGCTTTCTTT.

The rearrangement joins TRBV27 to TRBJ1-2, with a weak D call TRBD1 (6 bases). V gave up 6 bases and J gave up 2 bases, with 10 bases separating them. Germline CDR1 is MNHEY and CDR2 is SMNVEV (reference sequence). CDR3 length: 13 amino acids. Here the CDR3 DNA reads TGTGCCAGCAGCCGGACAGACAACTATGGCTACACCTTC. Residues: CASSRTDNYGYTF.

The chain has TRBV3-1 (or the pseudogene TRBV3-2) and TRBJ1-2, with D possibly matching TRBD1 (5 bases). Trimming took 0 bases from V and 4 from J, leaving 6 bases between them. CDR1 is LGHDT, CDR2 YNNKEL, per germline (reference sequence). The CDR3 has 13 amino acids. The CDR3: CASSQDQGYGYTF. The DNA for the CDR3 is TGTGCCAGCAGCCAAGACCAGGGCTATGGCTACACCTTC.

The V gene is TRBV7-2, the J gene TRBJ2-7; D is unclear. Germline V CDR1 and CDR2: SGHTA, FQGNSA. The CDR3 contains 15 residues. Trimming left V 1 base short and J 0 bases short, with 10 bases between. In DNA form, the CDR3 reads TGTGCCAGCAGCTTAGTTAGCACGGGCTCCTACGAGCAGTACTTC. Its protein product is CASSLVSTGSYEQYF.

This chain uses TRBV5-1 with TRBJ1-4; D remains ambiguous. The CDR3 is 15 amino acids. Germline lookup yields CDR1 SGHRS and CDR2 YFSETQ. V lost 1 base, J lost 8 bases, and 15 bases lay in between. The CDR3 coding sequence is TGCGCCAGCAGCTTGAATTCTGGGAGCGAAGAAAAACTGTTTTTT. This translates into CASSLNSGSEEKLFF.

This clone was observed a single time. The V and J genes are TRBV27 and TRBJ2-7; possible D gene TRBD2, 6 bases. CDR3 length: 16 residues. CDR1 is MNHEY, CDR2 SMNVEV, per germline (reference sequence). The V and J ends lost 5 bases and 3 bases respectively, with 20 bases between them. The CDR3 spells CASSLTTTSRSYEQYF. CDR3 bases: TGTGCCAGCAGTCTGACCACGACTAGTAGGAGCTACGAGCAGTACTTC.

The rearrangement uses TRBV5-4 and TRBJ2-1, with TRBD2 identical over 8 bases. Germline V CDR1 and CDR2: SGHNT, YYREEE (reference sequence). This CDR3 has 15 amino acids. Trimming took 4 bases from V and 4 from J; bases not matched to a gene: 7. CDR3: CASSPAGGSYNEQFF. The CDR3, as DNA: TGTGCCAGCAGCCCGGCGGGAGGTTCTTACAATGAGCAGTTCTTC.

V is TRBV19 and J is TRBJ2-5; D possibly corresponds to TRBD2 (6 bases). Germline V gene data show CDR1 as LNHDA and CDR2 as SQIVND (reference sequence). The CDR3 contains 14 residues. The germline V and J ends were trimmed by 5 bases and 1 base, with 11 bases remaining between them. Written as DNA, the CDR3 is TGTGCCAGTAGTCACGGACTACTCCAAGAGACCCAGTACTTC. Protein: CASSHGLLQETQYF.

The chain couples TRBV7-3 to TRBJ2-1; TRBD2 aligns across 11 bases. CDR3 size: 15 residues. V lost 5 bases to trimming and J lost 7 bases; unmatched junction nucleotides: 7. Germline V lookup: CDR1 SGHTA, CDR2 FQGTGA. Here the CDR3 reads CASSPTSGSWNEQFF. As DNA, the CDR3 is TGTGCCAGCAGCCCTACTAGCGGGAGTTGGAATGAGCAGTTCTTC.

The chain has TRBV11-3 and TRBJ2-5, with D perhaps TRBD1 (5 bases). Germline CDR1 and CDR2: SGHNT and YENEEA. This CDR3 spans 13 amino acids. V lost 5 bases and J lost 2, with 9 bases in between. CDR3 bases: TGTGCCAGCAGCACCCGACAGCAAGAGACCCAGTACTTC. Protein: CASSTRQQETQYF.